The clone carrying this T cell receptor beta chain was detected only once. In the source study's methods: Reference gene primer amplification in the assay estimated nucleated cell counts. Clones were sequenced by immunoSEQ multiplex PCR, and TCRdb holds only the in-frame ones, with some missing. D and trimming come from the DNA, and the V and J calls and clone size come from that table. The sample yields about 220,000 clones, just over 85% seen once. V was shortened by 2 bases and J by 1 base, with 15 bases between the two germline ends. The CDR3 is 16 residues long. Germline assignment: CDR1 SGHTA and CDR2 FQGNSA. These data come from a study of blood T cell repertoires in COVID-19. Study information: COVID-19 samples, acute and convalescent, were from the United States, Italy and Spain. T cells, B-cell-depleted T cells, or PBMCs provided the cDNA or gDNA that served as material.

Sequenced sample: PBMCs or T cells enriched from blood (not recorded which). The source of this sequence is a woman between 50 and 59 years old with acute COVID-19. The chain couples TRBV7-2 to TRBJ2-7; D remains unclear. The DNA of the CDR3 is TGTGCCAGCAGCTTATCCGGGTCAGAACCTTCCTACGAGCAGTACTTC. Translating it yields CASSLSGSEPSYEQYF.